This T cell receptor (beta chain) was sequenced for a study of neurological immune-mediated disorders. General observations from the study: None of the CDR3 amino acid sequences found in expanded clones was shared across subjects. This suggests that the TCR-beta repertoires were private in all groups.

Noted time point: longitudinal time-point 3. This CDR3 is built from 14 residues. The V end was cut by 4 bases, the J end by 2 bases, with 13 bases between. Germline V lookup: CDR1 SGHRS, CDR2 YFSETQ. 5'RACE employing 10-nucleotide random UMIs yielded the cDNA. Each sequencing run yielded over 170 million TCR-beta sequences from 15-18 subjects. TCRdb used MiXCR to reprocess the 5' RACE reads, holding one entry per CDR3 protein. The profile shows some 43,000 distinct CDR3 sequences, over 9.5% of them singletons. There are many counts of this clonotype. Its specificity is unknown. The receptor was derived from a male donor with HTLV-1-associated myelopathy (HAM/TSP). This chain joins TRBV5-1 and TRBJ2-7; no firm D call. The sequenced sample consisted of PBMCs. CDR3 bases: TGCGCCAGCAGCCACACAGCAGAGGCCTACGAGCAGTACTTC. This encodes CASSHTAEAYEQYF.